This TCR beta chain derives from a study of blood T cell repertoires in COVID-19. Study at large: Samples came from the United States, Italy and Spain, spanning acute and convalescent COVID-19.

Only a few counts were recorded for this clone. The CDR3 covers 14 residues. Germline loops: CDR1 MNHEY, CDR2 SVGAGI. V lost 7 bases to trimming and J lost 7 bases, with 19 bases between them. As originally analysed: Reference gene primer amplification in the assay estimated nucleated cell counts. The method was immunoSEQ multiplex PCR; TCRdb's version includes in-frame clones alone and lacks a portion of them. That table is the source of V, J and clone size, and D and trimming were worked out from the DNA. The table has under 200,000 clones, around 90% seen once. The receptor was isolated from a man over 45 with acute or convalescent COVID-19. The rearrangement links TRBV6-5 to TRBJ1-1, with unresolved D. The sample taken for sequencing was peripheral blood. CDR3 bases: TGTGCCAGCACTACAGACACTCGCTTGAGTGAAGCTTTCTTT. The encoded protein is CASTTDTRLSEAFF.